Presented here are 8 T cell receptor beta chains from one specimen sequenced in a study of blood T cell repertoires in COVID-19. The protocol was immunoSEQ multiplex PCR, while the TCRdb copy is restricted to in-frame clones and leaves out a portion. The sample lists tens of thousands of clones, approximately 92% occurring once. The sample consisted of peripheral blood. All receptors come from a man between 60 and 75 years old with active COVID-19.

The V gene is TRBV4-3, the J gene TRBJ2-3; the match to TRBD1 covers 8 bases. J lost 9 bases, V lost 0 bases, and 8 bases had no gene match. The CDR3 runs 15 residues. In germline, CDR1 is LGHNA, CDR2 YSLEER. DNA of the CDR3: TGCGCCAGCAGCCAAGAAAAATCCAGGGGGCAGACGCAGTATTTT. Protein: CASSQEKSRGQTQYF.

V is TRBV4-1 and J is TRBJ2-7; 10 nucleotides match TRBD1. The CDR3 has 18 residues. Trimming cost V 4 bases and J 0 bases; bases outside gene matches: 12. Looked up from germline, CDR1 is MGHRA and CDR2 is YSYEKL. CDR3 bases: TGCGCCAGCAGCCTCCTCCCCCCCGGGACAGGGGTCTCCTACGAGCAGTACTTC. Its protein is CASSLLPPGTGVSYEQYF.

The chain is built from TRBV6-5 and TRBJ2-3; 10 bases match TRBD2. This CDR3 is built from 16 residues. The germline V gene has CDR1 MNHEY and CDR2 SVGAGI. With 0 bases clipped from V and 7 bases from J, the junction kept 7 bases outside the gene matches. The CDR3 DNA sequence: TGTGCCAGCAGTTACTCTAGCGGGAGGTTCGGGAATACGCAGTATTTT. It yields the protein CASSYSSGRFGNTQYF.

The genes are TRBV6-5 and TRBJ1-4; D is unclear. Germline V lookup: CDR1 MNHEY, CDR2 SVGAGI. There are 14 residues in the CDR3. The V end was cut by 7 bases, the J end by 7 bases, with 16 bases between. The CDR3 nucleotides read TGTGCCAGCAAGGTCGGAGGGAGCGGTGAAAAACTGTTTTTT. It codes for CASKVGGSGEKLFF.

V gene TRBV11-2 combines with J gene TRBJ1-1; 9 bases align to TRBD1. The CDR3 sequence is 17 residues long. The V and J ends lost 6 bases and 11 bases, in that order; junction bases with no gene match: 22. Germline CDR1 is SGHAT and CDR2 is FQNNGV. This CDR3 reads CASRPDRGDRGYGGAFF. CDR3 in DNA: TGTGCCAGCAGGCCAGACCGGGGAGACAGGGGGTATGGAGGCGCTTTCTTT.

This chain links TRBV5-1 with TRBJ2-7; TRBD2 matches at 10 bases. With V trimmed by 4 bases and J by 1 base, 8 bases remained unmatched. The CDR3 totals 16 residues. Germline V lookup: CDR1 SGHRS, CDR2 YFSETQ. The DNA of the CDR3 is TGCGCCAGCAGCCTGGGCTCGACTAGCGGGTCCTACGAGCAGTACTTC. Residues: CASSLGSTSGSYEQYF.

This clone was recorded once. The V call is TRBV28, the J call TRBJ1-2, with D unclear. The CDR3 contains 15 residues. Germline CDR1 reads MDHEN; CDR2 reads SYDVKM. V lost 3 bases, J lost 4 bases, and 15 bases lay in between. The CDR3 DNA follows: TGTGCCAGCAGTTTCGGAAGGCGACACTTCTATGGCTACACCTTC. Protein sequence: CASSFGRRHFYGYTF.

The rearrangement links TRBV21-1 to TRBJ2-7; the table gives TRBD2 as D, unverified against the DNA. TRBV21-1 has pseudogene status. The CDR3 runs 22 residues. The CDR3 here is CASSPQTGLAGGKGGSSYEQYF. DNA of the CDR3: TGTGCCAGCAGCCCCCAAACGGGACTAGCGGGAGGGAAAGGGGGGTCGTCGTACGAGCAGTACTTC.